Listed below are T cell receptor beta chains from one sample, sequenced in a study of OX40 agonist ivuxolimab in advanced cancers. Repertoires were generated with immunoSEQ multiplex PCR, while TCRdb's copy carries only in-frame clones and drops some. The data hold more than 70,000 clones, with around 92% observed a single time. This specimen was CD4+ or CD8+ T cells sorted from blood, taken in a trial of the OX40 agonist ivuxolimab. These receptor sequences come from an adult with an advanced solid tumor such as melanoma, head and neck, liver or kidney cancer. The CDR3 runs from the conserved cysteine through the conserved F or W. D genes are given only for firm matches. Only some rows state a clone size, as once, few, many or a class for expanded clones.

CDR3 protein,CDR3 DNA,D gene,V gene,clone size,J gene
CASSLGDGSYGQYF,TGTGCCAGCAGCTTGGGGGACGGCTCCTACGGGCAGTACTTC,-,TRBV13,-,TRBJ2-7
CASSLTPTFGQTYNEQFF,TGTGCCAGCAGCTTAACCCCAACGTTTGGGCAAACATACAATGAGCAGTTCTTC,-,TRBV7-9,-,TRBJ2-1
CASSLVGSDTQYF,TGTGCTAGCAGCTTAGTAGGGTCAGATACGCAGTATTTT,-,TRBV7-7,-,TRBJ2-3
CASSLFLTEAFF,TGTGCCAGCAGCTTGTTCCTCACTGAAGCTTTCTTT,-,TRBV5-6,-,TRBJ1-1
CASSEQGPNYGYTF,TGTGCCAGCAGTGAACAGGGTCCTAACTATGGCTACACCTTC,-,TRBV2,few,TRBJ1-2
CASSQDVQDTEAFF,TGCGCCAGCAGCCAAGACGTTCAGGATACTGAAGCTTTCTTT,-,TRBV4-1,-,TRBJ1-1
CSVGTYTEAFF,TGCAGCGTAGGGACTTACACTGAAGCTTTCTTT,-,TRBV29-1,-,TRBJ1-1
CASSLSLMFYEQYF,TGTGCCAGCAGCTTAAGCTTGATGTTTTACGAGCAGTACTTC,-,TRBV7-8,-,TRBJ2-7
CASSPFAAGDPPYEQYF,TGCGCCAGCAGCCCGTTTGCCGCGGGCGACCCCCCCTACGAGCAGTACTTC,-,TRBV4-1,-,TRBJ2-7
CASKRQGNEKLFF,TGTGCCAGCAAAAGACAGGGCAATGAAAAACTGTTTTTT,TRBD1,TRBV6-5,-,TRBJ1-4
CASSLLGVANVLTF,TGCGCCAGCAGCTTGTTGGGGGTTGCCAACGTCCTGACTTTC,-,TRBV5-1,-,TRBJ2-6
CASRPGAGFYEQYF,TGTGCCAGCAGACCGGGCGCTGGCTTCTACGAGCAGTACTTC,-,TRBV27,-,TRBJ2-7
CASSFGLAGEGETQYF,TGCGCCAGCAGCTTTGGACTAGCGGGGGAAGGGGAGACCCAGTACTTC,TRBD2,TRBV5-1,once,TRBJ2-5
CSAGATNTGELFF,TGCAGCGCGGGAGCCACGAACACCGGGGAGCTGTTTTTT,-,TRBV29-1,-,TRBJ2-2
CASSQIGSASVGYTF,TGCGCCAGCAGCCAAATTGGTTCCGCCTCCGTGGGCTACACCTTC,-,TRBV4-1,-,TRBJ1-2
CASSPTGLSYEQYF,TGTGCCAGCAGCCCGACGGGCCTCTCCTACGAGCAGTACTTC,-,TRBV28,-,TRBJ2-7
CASSIYGTSGGAEQYF,TGTGCCAGCAGTATCTACGGGACTAGCGGAGGTGCCGAGCAGTACTTC,TRBD2,TRBV27,-,TRBJ2-7
CASSRLGVWANVLTF,TGTGCCAGCAGCCGATTGGGGGTCTGGGCCAACGTCCTGACTTTC,-,TRBV5-6,-,TRBJ2-6
CATSRDPQKPYEQYF,TGTGCCACCAGCAGAGATCCACAGAAGCCCTACGAGCAGTACTTC,-,TRBV15,-,TRBJ2-7
CASSLATVNTEAFF,TGTGCCAGCAGCTTGGCTACGGTTAACACTGAAGCTTTCTTT,-,TRBV5-4,-,TRBJ1-1
CASSNYAQTGNNEQFF,TGTGCCAGTAGTAACTACGCCCAGACAGGAAACAATGAGCAGTTCTTC,-,TRBV19,-,TRBJ2-1
CASSGWTGFQGYTF,TGTGCCAGCAGTGGTTGGACTGGATTCCAAGGCTACACCTTC,-,TRBV6-1,few,TRBJ1-2
CASSPTSEGSYEQYF,TGTGCCAGCAGTCCGACGAGTGAGGGCTCCTACGAGCAGTACTTC,-,TRBV2,-,TRBJ2-7
CASSLGRGWGGTDTQYF,TGTGCCAGCAGTTTAGGCAGGGGGTGGGGAGGCACAGATACGCAGTATTTT,TRBD1,TRBV28,-,TRBJ2-3
CASSLDSTSTDTQYF,TGCGCCAGCAGCTTGGATTCCACTAGCACAGATACGCAGTATTTT,-,TRBV5-1,-,TRBJ2-3
CASSQVGQSFTEAFF,TGCGCCAGCAGCCAAGTAGGGCAATCGTTCACTGAAGCTTTCTTT,-,TRBV4-1,-,TRBJ1-1
CASSQPSGTRSYNEQFF,TGTGCCAGCAGCCAACCAAGCGGGACCCGCTCCTACAATGAGCAGTTCTTC,TRBD2,TRBV4-2,once,TRBJ2-1
CASSQDPSKDTQYF,TGCGCCAGCAGCCAAGATCCTAGCAAAGATACGCAGTATTTT,-,TRBV4-1,-,TRBJ2-3
CASSDPSRGGGEKLFF,TGTGCCAGCAGTGACCCCTCCCGGGGAGGTGGTGAAAAACTGTTTTTT,-,TRBV6-1,-,TRBJ1-4
CASRTAGGIYEQYF,TGTGCCAGCAGGACAGCGGGGGGGATCTACGAGCAGTACTTC,TRBD2,TRBV27,-,TRBJ2-7
CASSLGLLYEQYF,TGTGCCAGCAGCTTGGGACTACTCTACGAGCAGTACTTC,-,TRBV5-6,-,TRBJ2-7
CASSPPTGGYTF,TGTGCCAGCTCACCACCGACAGGGGGCTACACCTTC,TRBD1,TRBV18,once,TRBJ1-2
CASSSGQGIRGYTF,TGTGCCAGCAGTTCGGGACAGGGGATTCGAGGCTACACCTTC,TRBD1,TRBV6-5,-,TRBJ1-2
CASSKEDQHQETQYF,TGTGCCAGCAGCAAAGAGGATCAGCACCAAGAGACCCAGTACTTC,-,TRBV21-1,-,TRBJ2-5
CASSLQGAGTDTQYF,TGCGCCAGCAGCTTACAGGGGGCCGGCACAGATACGCAGTATTTT,TRBD1,TRBV5-1,-,TRBJ2-3
CASSPGTGGGFRGYTF,TGTGCCAGCAGTCCCGGGACAGGGGGCGGATTTAGGGGCTACACCTTC,TRBD1,TRBV27,-,TRBJ1-2
CASTFDRSHEQYF,TGTGCCAGCACTTTCGATCGTAGCCACGAGCAGTACTTC,-,TRBV6-1,-,TRBJ2-7
CASGVAPNTEAFF,TGTGCCAGCGGGGTGGCCCCGAACACTGAAGCTTTCTTT,-,TRBV2,-,TRBJ1-1
CASSPVPPTGGRGETQYF,TGTGCCAGCTCACCCGTTCCCCCGACAGGGGGGAGAGGAGAGACCCAGTACTTC,TRBD1,TRBV18,-,TRBJ2-5
CASSEPPQVAGGDEQYF,TGTGCCAGCAGTGAACCCCCCCAGGTAGCGGGAGGGGACGAGCAGTACTTC,TRBD2,TRBV25-1,-,TRBJ2-7
CASSSPGNQPQHF,TGTGCCAGCAGTTCTCCGGGGAACCAGCCCCAGCATTTT,-,TRBV6-6,-,TRBJ1-5
CASSLVWGGENGELFF,TGCGCCAGCAGCTTGGTGTGGGGCGGTGAGAACGGGGAGCTGTTTTTT,-,TRBV5-1,-,TRBJ2-2
CASSPIDENIQYF,TGTGCCAGCTCACCAATCGATGAAAACATTCAGTACTTC,-,TRBV18,-,TRBJ2-4
CASSQTGTSGSGQYF,TGCGCCAGCAGCCAAACCGGGACTAGCGGGAGCGGGCAGTACTTC,TRBD2,TRBV4-1,-,TRBJ2-7
CASSLAGTYGYTF,TGTGCCAGCAGCTTGGCCGGGACCTATGGCTACACCTTC,-,TRBV5-5,-,TRBJ1-2
CASTRDRGFSPLHF,TGTGCCAGCACCCGGGACAGGGGGTTTTCACCCCTCCACTTT,TRBD1,TRBV2,-,TRBJ1-6
CASSSRLAGLVNEQFF,TGTGCCAGCAGCTCTAGACTAGCGGGTTTAGTCAATGAGCAGTTCTTC,TRBD2,TRBV7-2,-,TRBJ2-1
CASSVWGGAPETQYF,TGTGCCAGCAGCGTCTGGGGGGGGGCCCCAGAGACCCAGTACTTC,-,TRBV6-1,-,TRBJ2-5
CASSLYSANYGYTF,TGTGCCAGCTCACTATACAGTGCTAACTATGGCTACACCTTC,-,TRBV18,few,TRBJ1-2
CASSSSGGTDTQYF,TGTGCCAGCAGCTCTAGCGGGGGCACAGATACGCAGTATTTT,TRBD2,TRBV11-2,-,TRBJ2-3